This TCR beta chain is drawn from a study of T-cell reconstitution after alpha-beta-depleted transplantation in children. Ten or more counts support this clonotype. Germline-derived CDR1 and CDR2 are DFQATT and SNEGSKA (reference sequence). Trimming stripped 3 bases from V and 0 bases from J, with 14 bases between. The CDR3 has 15 amino acids. Unique molecular identifiers featured in how the TCRbeta library was prepared. TCRdb re-derived calls from the PCR reads in MiXCR, one entry per CDR3 protein. The profile covers 440,000 or so distinct CDR3 sequences, with about a tenth appearing a single time and about 5% taken by the ten largest.

V gene TRBV20-1 combines with J gene TRBJ1-1, with a tentative D call TRBD1 (5 bases). This specimen was PBMCs from the stem cell graft donor, taken from the stem cell graft. The TCR originated in a human donor who donated a stem cell graft to a child with acute myeloid leukemia. The CDR3 region is CSARGQGGVNTEAFF. DNA for the CDR3: TGCAGTGCTAGGGGTCAAGGAGGGGTGAACACTGAAGCTTTCTTT.